This T cell receptor beta chain was captured in a study of T cell repertoires in aging, cancer and after chemotherapy. Across the whole study: Clear clonal overlap appeared across healthy donor samples taken over several months to years. General observations from the study: In healthy donors, age-related TCR diversity loss mainly reflected lost richness.

TCR beta rearrangements were amplified from peripheral blood genomic DNA. This clonotype was counted a few times. Its antigen is as yet unknown. Rearranged V-D-J TRB sequences were amplified with a mixed TRB-A/B primer pool. TCRdb re-derived calls from the multiplex PCR reads in MiXCR, one entry per CDR3 protein. The repertoire holds some 11,000 distinct CDR3 sequences, with approximately 32% as singletons. The J segment lost 7 bases and the V segment lost 5 bases, leaving 9 bases of the junction unmatched. CDR3 length: 15 amino acids. CDR1 is SGHTA and CDR2 is FQGNSA in the germline V gene. This chain links TRBV7-2 with TRBJ2-1; 9 nucleotides match TRBD1. The TCR originated in a human donor in good health. The donor label of this sample is uncertain. Input material: blood. CDR3 loop: CASSPGQGKRNEQFF. For the CDR3, the DNA is TGTGCCAGCAGCCCCGGACAGGGGAAGAGGAATGAGCAGTTCTTC.